This TCR beta chain was captured in a study of T cells in Graves' hyperthyroidism and ophthalmopathy. This clonotype was seen ten or more times. RNA transcripts provided the source from which TCR beta CDR3 regions were amplified. RT-PCR in the first round (using the HTBI primer set) targeted the TCR CDR3. TCRdb independently ran MiXCR on the multiplex PCR reads; one entry per CDR3 protein. The sample yields 650,000 to 700,000 distinct CDR3 sequences, 15% to 20% seen once. Hyperthyroidism was newly diagnosed in patients aged 18 to 65 (duration under 2 months). Exclusion of patients followed from uncontrolled infection, other autoimmune disease, pregnancy or lactation. The study based diagnoses on clinical symptoms, serum thyroxine and TRAb, thyroid ultrasound and orbital computed tomography. PBMCs were derived from under 13 ml fresh peripheral blood. The sequence came from a man between 45 and 60 years old with Graves' hyperthyroidism. Sequenced sample: blood.

CDR3 region: CATSGRGVGVVTEAFF. CDR3 in DNA: TGTGCAACCAGCGGCCGGGGTGTGGGGGTAGTAACTGAAGCTTTCTTT. The V and J genes are TRBV6-1 and TRBJ1-1; TRBD1 might be the D (5 bases). The CDR3 is 16 residues long. Germline-derived CDR1 and CDR2 are MNHNS and SASEGT.